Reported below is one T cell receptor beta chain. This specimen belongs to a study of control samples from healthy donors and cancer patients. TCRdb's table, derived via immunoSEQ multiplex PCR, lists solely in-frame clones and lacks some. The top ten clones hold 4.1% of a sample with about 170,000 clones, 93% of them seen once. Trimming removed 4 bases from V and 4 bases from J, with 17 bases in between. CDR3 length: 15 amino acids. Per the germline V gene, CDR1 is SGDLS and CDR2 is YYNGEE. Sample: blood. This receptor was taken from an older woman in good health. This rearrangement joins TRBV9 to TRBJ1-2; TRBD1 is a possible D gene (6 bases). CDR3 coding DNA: TGTGCCAGCAGCTCTTCCGGGGGCATGGGCTATGGCTACACCTTC. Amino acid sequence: CASSSSGGMGYGYTF.